This T cell receptor beta chain was documented in a study of T cells after yellow fever vaccination. Findings and caveats of the study: The bulk population could contribute abundant contaminating clonotypes to FACS-sorted repertoires. Clones that expanded after primary vaccination mostly reappeared after the booster (roughly 97% CD4, 88% CD8).

On this clonotype itself: Its target is not known.

CDR1 is DFQATT and CDR2 is SNEGSKA in the germline V gene (reference sequence). J was trimmed by 3 bases and V by 3 bases; bases with no gene match: 3. The CDR3 totals 15 residues. 5'RACE template switching produced TCR cDNA carrying a universal primer site and UMIs. TCRdb re-called the 5' RACE reads through MiXCR, storing one row per CDR3 protein. In the table there are under 500,000 distinct CDR3 sequences, over 15% of which are singletons. The chain has TRBV20-1 and TRBJ2-2, with 11 positions matching TRBD2. Sample: PBMCs, taken before the yellow fever booster vaccination. This sequence was found in a young man who received the YFV17D yellow fever vaccine. The CDR3 loop reads CSARPSGGYTGELFF. The CDR3 nucleotides read TGCAGTGCTAGGCCTAGCGGGGGGTACACCGGGGAGCTGTTTTTT.